This TCR beta chain was captured by sequencing in a study of Ad26.COV2.S vaccination and SARS-CoV-2 variants. Using immunoSEQ multiplex PCR, the repertoire was profiled, and TCRdb retains in-frame clones only, with some absent. Of some 350,000 clones listed, around 84% are singletons. The treatment denotes: some 20 received Ad26.COV2.S at low or high dose, single or two shots; 5 received placebo; per-sample allocation not given. Samples were taken on day 63 after the first vaccine or placebo injection. Study-wide results and limits: TCR breadth and depth analyses may have underestimated total T cell responses. The breadth of spike-specific CD8+ and CD4+ T cell responses after vaccination was reportedly substantial. Researchers reported similar non-spike TCR breadth in vaccine and placebo recipients.

To note about this clone: No antigen is known for it.

The CDR3 totals 12 residues. In germline, CDR1 is GTSNPN, CDR2 SVGIG (reference sequence). The V end lost 5 bases, the J end lost 9 bases, and 16 bases lay between the germline ends. The TCR comes from a person aged 18-60 years who received the Ad26.COV2.S COVID-19 vaccine or a placebo. This chain joins TRBV30 and TRBJ1-2; D is ambiguous. Material: peripheral blood, obtained in a trial of Ad26.COV2.S vaccine versus placebo. The CDR3 is CAWGNPGGRYTF. In DNA, the CDR3 is TGTGCCTGGGGGAACCCAGGAGGTCGCTACACCTTC.